A selection of T cell receptor beta chains follows, all from one sample in a study of CD8 T cells in ankylosing spondylitis. Each CDR3 protein gets one entry after TCRdb re-called the 5' RACE reads with MiXCR. Of 40,000 or so distinct CDR3 sequences listed, less than 3.5% are singletons. The sequenced sample consisted of blood, either unsorted or a sorted T cell fraction (not recorded which). These receptors were collected from a male donor with ankylosing spondylitis or in good health (not recorded which). Both conserved end residues are part of each CDR3. A D gene is named only where the DNA matches it firmly. Clone size is stated in some rows and not others, as once, few, many or a class when expanded.

>TRBV9|many|TRBJ2-1|TRBD2
CASSVGGRASNEQFF
TGTGCCAGCAGCGTAGGAGGGAGGGCCTCCAATGAGCAGTTCTTC
>TRBV9|-|TRBJ2-7|-
CASSVAGGVYEQYF
TGTGCCAGCAGCGTAGCAGGAGGGGTCTACGAGCAGTACTTC
>TRBV9|many|TRBJ1-4|-
CASSVGSPGEKLFF
TGTGCCAGCAGCGTAGGCTCCCCTGGGGAAAAACTGTTTTTT
>TRBV9|many|TRBJ2-2|TRBD1
CASSATGGLSTGELFF
TGTGCCAGCAGCGCAACAGGGGGCTTGAGCACCGGGGAGCTGTTTTTT
>TRBV21-1|many|TRBJ2-6|-
CASTIVYGANVLTF
TGTGCCAGCACGATAGTCTATGGGGCCAACGTCCTGACTTTC
>TRBV9|many|TRBJ2-5|-
CASSVAPQETQYF
TGTGCCAGCAGCGTAGCCCCACAAGAGACCCAGTACTTC
>TRBV9|many|TRBJ2-3|-
CASSDRLGTDTQYF
TGTGCCAGCAGCGACAGACTGGGGACAGATACGCAGTATTTT
>TRBV9|many|TRBJ2-5|-
CASSVAGAGATETQYF
TGTGCCAGCAGCGTAGCCGGGGCGGGGGCTACAGAGACCCAGTACTTC
>TRBV9|many|TRBJ2-1|TRBD2
CASSVARGRDEQFF
TGTGCCAGCAGCGTAGCTCGCGGGAGGGATGAGCAGTTCTTC
>TRBV9|many|TRBJ2-3|-
CASSVRHLDTQYF
TGTGCCAGCAGCGTCCGACACCTGGATACGCAGTATTTT
>TRBV21-1|many|TRBJ1-5|-
CASSNSRRHNQPQHF
TGTGCCAGCAGCAATTCGCGCCGTCACAATCAGCCCCAGCATTTT
>TRBV9|many|TRBJ2-3|-
CASTGLTDTQYF
TGTGCCAGCACCGGTCTCACAGATACGCAGTATTTT
>TRBV9|many|TRBJ2-2|-
CASSVASGALVGELFF
TGTGCCAGCAGCGTAGCTAGTGGAGCTCTCGTCGGGGAGCTGTTTTTT
>TRBV9|many|TRBJ2-7|TRBD2
CASSVGGTSTYEQYF
TGTGCCAGCAGCGTAGGGGGGACTAGTACCTACGAGCAGTACTTC
>TRBV9|many|TRBJ1-1|TRBD1
CASSTTGVNTEAFF
TGTGCCAGCAGCACGACAGGGGTAAACACTGAAGCTTTCTTT
>TRBV9|many|TRBJ1-4|TRBD1
CASSVVAGGDEKLFF
TGTGCCAGCAGCGTAGTTGCAGGGGGCGATGAAAAACTGTTTTTT
>TRBV9|many|TRBJ1-2|-
CASTPQGRDRAGYTF
TGTGCCAGCACCCCACAGGGACGTGATAGGGCTGGCTACACCTTC
>TRBV9|many|TRBJ2-1|TRBD2
CASSVRASGSYEQFF
TGTGCCAGCAGCGTAAGGGCTAGCGGGAGCTATGAGCAGTTCTTC
>TRBV9|many|TRBJ2-2|TRBD2
CASSVAPGRASPGELFF
TGTGCCAGCAGCGTAGCTCCCGGGAGGGCCTCCCCCGGGGAGCTGTTTTTT
>TRBV9|many|TRBJ2-1|TRBD2
CASSVLAGTYNEQFF
TGTGCCAGCAGCGTACTAGCGGGAACCTACAATGAGCAGTTCTTC
>TRBV9|many|TRBJ2-1|-
CASSSSTGLQQFF
TGTGCCAGCAGCTCCTCGACGGGGCTACAGCAGTTCTTC